This T cell receptor beta chain came from a study of blood T cell repertoires in COVID-19 (dated by TCRdb to the early 2020s). With regard to the full study: Collaborator samples came from the United States, Italy and Spain and covered acute and convalescent phases of COVID-19. The prospective study material was composed of cDNA or gDNA derived from T cells, B-cell-depleted T cells, or PBMCs. Samples were obtained from the ongoing ImmuneRACE study (first 160 participants) and from over 1,000 subjects provided by 6 global collaborators. A de-identified subject ID, COVID-19 status, age in years and sex were almost always included in the sample metadata. Deeply sampled blood TCRbeta repertoires from subjects exposed to, actively infected with, or recovered from COVID-19 were included in the dataset. Where available, HLA class I and class II types were taken from metadata supplied by the sample provider and were not determined by assay-based typing. A freely available public database, intended as a resource for researchers studying the immune response to SARS-CoV-2, is where the repertoires were released. Overall results and qualifications from the work: The quantity of clinical and demographic metadata differed by source and by participant and was supplied without curation.

In regard to this clone: No antigen is known for it. Per-nucleotide qualities are absent, and no much larger clonotype sits a single base away.

The immunoSEQ Assay, a bias-controlled multiplex PCR, was used to amplify TCRbeta CDR3 regions from genomic DNA. As for the authors' bioinformatics: The number of nucleated cells in each sample was estimated by amplification of reference gene primers within the assay. Sequence reads were collapsed and filtered to measure the absolute abundance of every unique TCRbeta CDR3 rearrangement. Productive Simpson clonality was computed per sample as the square root of Simpson's diversity index over productive rearrangements. This is the immuneACCESS table as TCRdb keeps it, with only in-frame sequences that have V and J called. A part of the clones is gone; compared with another copy, unresolved V genes explain less than half, and the rest is unexplained. The D gene and trimming were derived from the DNA, and the V and J assignments and clone size from that table. This sample holds under 200,000 clones; approximately 82% were observed only once. The ten most abundant clones make up 4.5% to 6.5% of the sample.

In the prospective study, participants were roughly 18 to 100 years old, resided in fewer than 25 geographic areas of the United States, and were enrolled through a virtual design. In the prospective study, participants were assigned to cohorts based on the clinical history participants reported in a screening survey and a study questionnaire. In the prospective study, whole blood, serum and a nasopharyngeal or oropharyngeal swab were collected from each participant by mobile phlebotomists. Over an approximately 2-month period, participants in the prospective study had the option of providing additional blood draws and questionnaires. Prospective study blood samples were shipped either frozen or at room temperature before DNA extraction. The clonotype was recovered from a woman aged 60-75 years with acute COVID-19. The sample was PBMCs or T cells enriched from blood (not recorded which).

The sequenced DNA: TGTGCCATCATGTCTGGGACTAGTAACTTCGAGCAGTACTTC. Translated, this is CAIMSGTSNFEQYF. The V and J genes are TRBV10-3 and TRBJ2-7; 8 central bases correspond to TRBD2. The CDR3 covers 14 residues, taking in both the cysteine and the phenylalanine. The CDR3 DNA has 42 bases and is translated from base 1. Trimmed from V: 7 bases; trimmed from J: 6 bases; junction bases lacking a gene match: 11. In the germline V gene, CDR1 corresponds to ENHRY and CDR2 to SYGVKD.